These 6 T cell receptor beta chains share one sample of origin, sequenced in a study of monozygotic twins with inflammatory bowel disease. No DNA is given; TCRdb re-called the 5' RACE reads and lists each CDR3 protein once. This sample carries some 90,000 distinct CDR3 sequences, with 6.5% to 9% going to the ten biggest clones. The sample was blood. These receptors all come from a human donor with ulcerative colitis or Crohn's disease, or a healthy co-twin of an affected twin (not recorded which).

This chain connects TRBV20-1 to TRBJ2-3; TCRdb designates TRBD1, a call that cannot be tested without DNA. Per germline, CDR1 DFQATT and CDR2 SNEGSKA (reference sequence). The CDR3 sequence is 14 residues long. This CDR3 reads CSARKQGGTDTQYF.

The rearrangement joins TRBV11-2 to TRBJ2-2. The CDR3 spans 14 residues. Germline-derived CDR1 and CDR2 are SGHAT and FQNNGV. The CDR3 loop is CASSPYSEPGELFF. Complete variable domain (other parts from reference TRBV11-2 and TRBJ2-2): EAGVAQSPRYKIIEKRQSVAFWCNPISGHATLYWYQQILGQGPKLLIQFQNNGVVDDSQLPKDRFSAERLKGVDSTLKIQPAKLEDSAVYLCASSPYSEPGELFFGEGSRLTVL.

The V and J genes are TRBV12-3 or TRBV12-4 and TRBJ2-1. The CDR3 spans 14 residues. The CDR3 here is CASSQGFWDGEQFF.

The rearrangement joins TRBV29-1 to TRBJ2-2; no DNA is available, so the TRBD1 call from TCRdb remains unchecked. Per germline, CDR1 SQVTM and CDR2 ANQGSEA. The CDR3 spans 16 residues. This chain's CDR3 is CSVDGGTAANTGELFF.

The V call is TRBV20-1, the J call TRBJ2-7; TCRdb's D call of TRBD2 is untestable without DNA. CDR1 is DFQATT, CDR2 SNEGSKA, per germline (reference sequence). The CDR3 has 15 residues. The CDR3 reads CSAINSGQTSYEQYF.

The chain employs TRBV5-1 and TRBJ1-1; the TRBD1 assignment by TCRdb is unverifiable without DNA. Germline lookup yields CDR1 SGHRS and CDR2 YFSETQ. This CDR3 has 14 residues. This chain's CDR3 is CASSSGTGQIEAFF.